One and the same sample provided the 29 T cell receptor beta chains below, sequenced in a study of cytomegalovirus exposure and HLA in healthy donors. PCR amplification relied on 60 Vbeta primers (plus 13 Jbeta primers). Profiling relied on immunoSEQ multiplex PCR, and the TCRdb table lists in-frame clones only, not all of them. The sample has tens of thousands of clones, around four fifths seen once. The sample taken for sequencing was PBMCs. The receptor set was obtained from a woman in her 30s in good health and CMV-seropositive.

V gene TRBV5-1 combines with J gene TRBJ1-2, with TRBD1 matching 7 bases. The V segment lost 2 bases and the J segment 6 bases; nucleotides outside the gene matches: 7. CDR3 length: 14 amino acids. Germline V gene sequence: CDR1 SGHRS, CDR2 YFSETQ. DNA of the CDR3: TGCGCCAGCAGCTTCATCAGGGGGTTGGATGGCTACACCTTC. Its translation: CASSFIRGLDGYTF.

This clone was picked up one time. The rearrangement joins TRBV11-2 to TRBJ2-1; TRBD2 matches 12 bases. CDR1 and CDR2 (germline): SGHAT, FQNNGV. The V gene end was trimmed by 4 bases and the J gene end by 8 bases; junction bases not matched to a gene: 6. This CDR3 has 15 amino acids. Written as DNA, the CDR3 is TGTGCCAGCAGCTCGCCGACTAGCGGGAGTTATGAGCAGTTCTTC. This gives the protein CASSSPTSGSYEQFF.

This chain's CDR3 is CASSVGTGAGNTIYF. The CDR3 coding sequence is TGTGCCAGCAGCGTGGGGACAGGCGCAGGAAACACCATATATTTT. The chain joins TRBV7-8 to TRBJ1-3; the match to TRBD1 covers 8 bases. Unmatched junction bases numbered 7, after V lost 5 bases and J lost 4 bases. From germline, CDR1 is SGHVS and CDR2 FQNEAQ. The CDR3 covers 15 residues.

This clone is a singleton in its sample. This chain links TRBV4-2 with TRBJ2-7, with 7 bases identical to TRBD1. Germline CDR1 and CDR2: LGHNA and YNFKEQ. The CDR3 runs to 15 residues. Losses at the gene ends were 3 bases for V and 2 bases for J; bases not matched to a gene: 7. As DNA, the CDR3 is TGTGCCAGCAGCCAGAGGGGGACAGATGCCTACGAGCAGTACTTC. It translates to CASSQRGTDAYEQYF.

The chain is built from TRBV5-1 and TRBJ1-1; 11 bases match TRBD1. CDR3 length: 19 amino acids. Germline V CDR1 and CDR2: SGHRS, YFSETQ. The junction had 16 bases not matched to a gene; V was cut back by 0 bases and J by 6 bases. The CDR3 spells CASSLALWGQGGFRSEAFF. The DNA of the CDR3 is TGCGCCAGCAGCTTGGCCCTATGGGGACAGGGGGGGTTTAGGTCTGAAGCTTTCTTT.

The CDR3 bases are TGTGCCAGCAGGAGGGGACAGGGGAGCTACGAGCAGTACTTC. As protein: CASRRGQGSYEQYF. The chain links TRBV28 to TRBJ2-7; 10 nucleotides line up with TRBD1. In germline, CDR1 is MDHEN, CDR2 SYDVKM. This CDR3 is 14 amino acids long. V dropped 6 bases and J dropped 3; count of bases not matched to a gene: 5.

The rearrangement links TRBV28 to TRBJ1-4, with 9 bases aligning to TRBD1. CDR1 is MDHEN and CDR2 is SYDVKM in the germline V gene. V lost 4 bases to trimming and J lost 8 bases; unmatched junction nucleotides: 8. The CDR3 length is 15 residues. CDR3 residues: CASSSPGQGGEKLFF. CDR3 DNA sequence: TGTGCCAGCAGTTCACCGGGACAGGGAGGAGAAAAACTGTTTTTT.

V is TRBV29-1 and J is TRBJ1-2; TRBD1 might be the D (5 bases). CDR1 is SQVTM, CDR2 ANQGSEA, per germline. Trimming removed 7 bases at V and 0 bases at J, with 15 bases between. The CDR3 loop spans 14 amino acids. The chain's CDR3 is CSASPGLANYGYTF. CDR3 nucleotide sequence: TGCAGCGCATCTCCAGGGCTAGCTAACTATGGCTACACCTTC. Variable domain in full (rest from reference TRBV29-1 and TRBJ1-2): SAVISQKPSRDICQRGTSLTIQCQVDSQVTMMFWYRQQPGQSLTLIATANQGSEATYESGFVIDKFPISRPNLTFSTLTVSNMSPEDSSIYLCSASPGLANYGYTFGSGTRLTVV.

The rearrangement uses TRBV7-2 and TRBJ2-7; D remains unclear. The ends were cut back, 3 bases at V and 0 bases at J, with 9 bases in the middle. The CDR3 is 14 amino acids. Germline V CDR1 and CDR2: SGHTA, FQGNSA. CDR3 nucleotide sequence: TGTGCCAGCAGCTTTTTGGGCAGCTCCTACGAGCAGTACTTC. This encodes CASSFLGSSYEQYF.

This sequence joins TRBV29-1 and TRBJ1-2; 9 nucleotides match TRBD1. This CDR3 region has 11 residues. Germline V gene lookup returns CDR1 SQVTM and CDR2 ANQGSEA. J lost 8 bases, V lost 6 bases, and 4 bases had no gene match. The CDR3 region is CSVGTGRGYTF. DNA for the CDR3: TGCAGCGTAGGGACAGGGCGCGGCTACACCTTC.

The V and J genes are TRBV28 and TRBJ1-4; 8 bases map to TRBD1. Germline CDR1 is MDHEN and CDR2 is SYDVKM. The CDR3 is 16 amino acids. With V trimmed by 4 bases and J by 8 bases, 12 bases remained unmatched. Here the CDR3 DNA reads TGTGCCAGCAGTTCACCAAACAGGGGGAGAGGAGAAAAACTGTTTTTT. The encoded protein is CASSSPNRGRGEKLFF.

The J gene is TRBJ1-1, the V gene TRBV25-1; D unclear. The CDR3 is 13 residues long. Per germline, CDR1 MGHDK and CDR2 SYGVNS. The V and J ends lost 3 bases and 5 bases respectively, with 10 bases between them. For the CDR3, the DNA is TGTGCCAGCAGTGACTGGGCACGGACTGAAGCTTTCTTT. Its protein product is CASSDWARTEAFF.

The chain links TRBV19 to TRBJ2-5; TRBD1 aligns across 7 bases. The CDR3 sequence is 13 residues long. Trimming took 3 bases from V and 7 from J; bases not matched to a gene: 5. Germline loops: CDR1 LNHDA, CDR2 SQIVND (reference sequence). The CDR3 sequence: CASSIDRDLTQYF. CDR3 bases: TGTGCCAGTAGTATCGACAGGGATCTGACCCAGTACTTC.

This clone was counted once. This chain joins TRBV30 and TRBJ2-7; D remains ambiguous. In germline, CDR1 is GTSNPN, CDR2 SVGIG (reference sequence). This CDR3 has 11 amino acids. The ends were cut back, 1 base at V and 2 bases at J, with 3 bases in the middle. CDR3 DNA: TGTGCCTGGAGTGCAACCTACGAGCAGTACTTC. Translation: CAWSATYEQYF.

The chain links TRBV9 to TRBJ2-2; D not certain. Trimming stripped 0 bases from V and 6 bases from J, with 6 bases between. Per germline, CDR1 SGDLS and CDR2 YYNGEE. The CDR3 consists of 13 residues. This CDR3 reads CASSVGGPGELFF. The CDR3 DNA is TGTGCCAGCAGCGTAGGTGGGCCCGGGGAGCTGTTTTTT.

The CDR3 DNA reads TGCGCCAGCAGCTTGGCCTTGGGGCAGGGGGCGATCGAGCAGTACTTC. This translates into CASSLALGQGAIEQYF. The chain recombines TRBV5-1 with TRBJ2-7; the match to TRBD1 covers 8 bases. The CDR3 totals 16 residues. V lost 0 bases, J lost 6 bases, and 11 bases stayed unmatched. Germline V gene lookup returns CDR1 SGHRS and CDR2 YFSETQ.

J is TRBJ2-2 and V is TRBV25-1; 8 nucleotides match TRBD1. The junction had 5 bases not matched to a gene; V was cut back by 4 bases and J by 4 bases. Germline loops: CDR1 MGHDK, CDR2 SYGVNS. The CDR3 sequence is 15 residues long. CDR3 residues: CASSVRGRFTGELFF. CDR3 nucleotide sequence: TGTGCCAGCAGTGTCAGGGGGCGATTCACCGGGGAGCTGTTTTTT.

The genes are TRBV5-1 and TRBJ2-5; 7 bases fit TRBD1. Germline CDR1 reads SGHRS; CDR2 reads YFSETQ. After removal of 2 bases from V and 5 bases from J, the junction contained 12 bases not matched to a gene. The CDR3 runs 16 residues. The CDR3 loop reads CASSFLTGALGETQYF. CDR3 sequence (DNA): TGCGCCAGCAGCTTTCTAACAGGGGCGCTTGGCGAGACCCAGTACTTC.

As to this clone: The same CDR3 also results from other DNA sequences found in this sample. The genes are TRBV6-4 and TRBJ1-1; D gene unclear. This CDR3 has 13 amino acids. V shed 6 bases and J shed 1 base, with 9 bases lying between them. Germline CDR1 MRHNA, CDR2 SNTAGT. CDR3 loop: CASSVQENTEAFF. The CDR3 region has the DNA TGTGCCAGCAGCGTTCAGGAGAACACTGAAGCTTTCTTT.

This chain joins TRBV19 and TRBJ1-2, with no clear D. The CDR3 totals 13 residues. Germline values: CDR1 LNHDA, CDR2 SQIVND (reference sequence). The V end lost 5 bases, the J end lost 7 bases, and 14 bases lay between the germline ends. The CDR3 sequence is CASSRRGRGGYTF. The CDR3 nucleotides read TGTGCCAGTAGTCGTCGGGGTCGAGGTGGCTACACCTTC.

CDR3 DNA: TGTGCCACCAGCAGAGATTTGCGTCAGCCCCAGCATTTT. Its protein product is CATSRDLRQPQHF. The chain has TRBV15 and TRBJ1-5; D remains unclear. In germline, CDR1 is LNHNV, CDR2 YYDKDF (reference sequence). The CDR3 runs 13 residues. Trimming removed 0 bases at V and 6 bases at J, with 6 bases between.

DNA for the CDR3: TGTGCCTGGGCCCTCTTGCGGGGAACCTACGAGCAGTACTTC. As protein: CAWALLRGTYEQYF. This rearrangement joins TRBV30 to TRBJ2-7, with a possible D match to TRBD2 (6 bases). Trimming cost V 5 bases and J 2 bases, with 16 bases left between them. The CDR3 is made up of 14 amino acids. Germline V lookup: CDR1 GTSNPN, CDR2 SVGIG (reference sequence).

The V gene is TRBV7-9, the J gene TRBJ1-3, with D perhaps matching TRBD1 (5 bases). This CDR3 has 15 amino acids. Germline CDR1 and CDR2: SEHNR and FQNEAQ (reference sequence). V was clipped by 2 bases and J by 4 bases, with 12 bases between them. As DNA, the CDR3 is TGTGCCAGCAGCTTAAATTCAGGGCTGGGAAACACCATATATTTT. Amino acids: CASSLNSGLGNTIYF.

V is TRBV28 and J is TRBJ1-1, with D perhaps matching TRBD1 (6 bases). Germline V gene lookup returns CDR1 MDHEN and CDR2 SYDVKM. V was clipped by 7 bases and J by 5 bases, with 11 bases between them. The CDR3 runs to 12 residues. CDR3 in DNA: TGTGCCAGCATGACCAGGGGAACTGAAGCTTTCTTT. Amino acids: CASMTRGTEAFF.

This chain links TRBV7-2 with TRBJ2-2; 15 bases align to TRBD2. Looked up from germline, CDR1 is SGHTA and CDR2 is FQGNSA. J was trimmed by 2 bases and V by 5 bases; bases with no gene match: 9. The CDR3 is 19 residues long. CDR3 in amino acids: CASSPGLAGGSFNTGELFF. DNA of the CDR3: TGTGCCAGCAGCCCAGGACTAGCGGGAGGGTCGTTTAACACCGGGGAGCTGTTTTTT.

The CDR3 sequence is CASTPGGRGYTF. CDR3 sequence (DNA): TGTGCCAGCACCCCCGGGGGGCGGGGCTACACCTTC. This chain joins TRBV28 and TRBJ1-2, with D perhaps matching TRBD1 (6 bases). Germline lookup yields CDR1 MDHEN and CDR2 SYDVKM. CDR3 length: 12 amino acids. With 7 bases removed from V and 8 bases from J, the gap between germline ends came to 14 bases.

The genes are TRBV5-1 and TRBJ1-1; TRBD1 matches 8 bases. The CDR3 runs 14 residues. The V gene's germline CDR1 is SGHRS and CDR2 YFSETQ. V trimming: 4 bases; J trimming: 3 bases; junction bases outside the gene matches: 5. The CDR3 sequence is CASSHKQGDTEAFF. In DNA, the CDR3 is TGCGCCAGCAGCCATAAACAGGGGGACACTGAAGCTTTCTTT.

V gene TRBV5-1 combines with J gene TRBJ2-7, with 12 bases aligning to TRBD2. The CDR3 has 17 amino acids. V dropped 0 bases and J dropped 3; count of bases not matched to a gene: 7. Germline CDR1 is SGHRS and CDR2 is YFSETQ. CDR3 region: CASSLGGTSGPFYEQYF. The DNA for the CDR3 is TGCGCCAGCAGCTTGGGGGGGACTAGCGGGCCCTTCTACGAGCAGTACTTC.

The rearrangement uses TRBV29-1 and TRBJ1-1; D not certain. CDR3 length: 13 amino acids. Trimming took off 4 bases at V and 2 bases at J, with 11 bases between the two ends. The germline V gene has CDR1 SQVTM and CDR2 ANQGSEA. The CDR3: CSVVAQLNTEAFF. As DNA, the CDR3 is TGCAGCGTTGTTGCACAGCTTAACACTGAAGCTTTCTTT.